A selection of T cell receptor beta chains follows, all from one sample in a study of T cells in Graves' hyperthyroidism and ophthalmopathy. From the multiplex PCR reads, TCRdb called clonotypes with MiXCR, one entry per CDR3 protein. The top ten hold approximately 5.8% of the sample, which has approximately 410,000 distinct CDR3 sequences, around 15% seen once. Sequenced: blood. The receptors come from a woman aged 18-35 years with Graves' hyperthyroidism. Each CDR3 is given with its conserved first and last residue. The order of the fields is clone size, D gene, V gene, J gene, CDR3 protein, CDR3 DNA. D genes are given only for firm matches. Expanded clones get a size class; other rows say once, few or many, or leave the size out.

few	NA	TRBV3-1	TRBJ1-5	CASSQQGLGQPQHF	TGTGCCAGCAGCCAACAGGGTTTGGGTCAGCCCCAGCATTTT
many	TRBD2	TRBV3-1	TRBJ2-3	CASSITSGRRDTQYF	TGTGCCAGCAGCATTACTAGCGGGAGGAGGGATACGCAGTATTTT
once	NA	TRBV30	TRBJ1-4	CAWSVDSSLKLFF	TGTGCCTGGAGTGTAGACAGCAGCTTAAAACTGTTTTTT
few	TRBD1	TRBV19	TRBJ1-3	CASSIAGTGGDGNTIYF	TGTGCCAGTAGTATAGCTGGGACAGGGGGCGATGGAAACACCATATATTTT
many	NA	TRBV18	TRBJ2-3	CASSPPGGSRGDTQYF	TGTGCCAGCTCACCACCGGGTGGCAGCCGAGGGGATACGCAGTATTTT
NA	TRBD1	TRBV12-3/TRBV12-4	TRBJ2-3	CASSYQGASNTQYF	TGTGCCAGCAGTTACCAGGGGGCTTCTAATACGCAGTATTTT
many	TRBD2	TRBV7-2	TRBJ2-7	CASSGSPGGYEQYF	TGTGCCAGCAGTGGAAGCCCGGGGGGGTACGAGCAGTACTTC
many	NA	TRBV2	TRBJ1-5	CASSAGQGGEPQHF	TGTGCCAGCAGTGCGGGGCAGGGAGGGGAGCCCCAGCATTTT
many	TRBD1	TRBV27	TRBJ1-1	CASSLDRGLTEAFF	TGTGCCAGCAGTTTGGACAGGGGGCTTACTGAAGCTTTCTTT
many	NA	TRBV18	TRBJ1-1	CASSPRRGGDGEAFF	TGTGCCAGCTCACCACGGAGGGGAGGCGATGGTGAAGCTTTCTTT
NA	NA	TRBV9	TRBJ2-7	CASSVGLDYEQYF	TGTGCCAGCAGCGTAGGGTTAGACTACGAGCAGTACTTC
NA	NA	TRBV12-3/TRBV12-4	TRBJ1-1	CASSVMAEAFF	TGTGCCAGCAGCGTCATGGCTGAAGCTTTCTTT
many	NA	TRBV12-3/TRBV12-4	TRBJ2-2	CASSLAPGPNTGELFF	TGTGCCAGCAGTTTAGCCCCAGGACCGAACACCGGGGAGCTGTTTTTT